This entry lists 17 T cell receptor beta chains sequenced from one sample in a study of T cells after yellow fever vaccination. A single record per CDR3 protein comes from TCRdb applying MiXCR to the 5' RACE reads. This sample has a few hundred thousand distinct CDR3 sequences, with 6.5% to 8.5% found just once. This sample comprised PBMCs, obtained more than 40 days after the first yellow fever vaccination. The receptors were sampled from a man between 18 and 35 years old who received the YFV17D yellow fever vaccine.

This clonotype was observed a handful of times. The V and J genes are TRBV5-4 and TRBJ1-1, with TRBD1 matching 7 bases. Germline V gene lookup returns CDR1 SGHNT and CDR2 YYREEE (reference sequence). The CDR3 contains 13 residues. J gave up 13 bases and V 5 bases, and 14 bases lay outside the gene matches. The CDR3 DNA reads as TGTGCCAGCAGTCCTGACGCCGACAGGGAGGATTTCTTT. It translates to CASSPDADREDFF.

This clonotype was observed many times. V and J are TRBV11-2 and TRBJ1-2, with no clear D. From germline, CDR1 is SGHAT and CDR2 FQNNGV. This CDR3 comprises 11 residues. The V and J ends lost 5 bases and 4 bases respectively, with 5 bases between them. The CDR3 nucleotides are TGTGCCAGCAGCCCCCTCTATGGCTACACCTTC. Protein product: CASSPLYGYTF.

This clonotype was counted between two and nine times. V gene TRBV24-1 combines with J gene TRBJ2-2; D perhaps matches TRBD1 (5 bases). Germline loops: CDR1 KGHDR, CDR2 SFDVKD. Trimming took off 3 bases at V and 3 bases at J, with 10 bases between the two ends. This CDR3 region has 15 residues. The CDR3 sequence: CATSDGQGYTGELFF. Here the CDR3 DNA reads TGTGCCACCAGTGATGGGCAGGGATACACCGGGGAGCTGTTTTTT.

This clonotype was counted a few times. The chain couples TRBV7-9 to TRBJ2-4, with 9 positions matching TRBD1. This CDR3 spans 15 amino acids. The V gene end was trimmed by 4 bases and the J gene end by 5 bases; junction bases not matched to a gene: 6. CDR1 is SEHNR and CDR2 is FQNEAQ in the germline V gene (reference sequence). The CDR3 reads CASSSDRGSENIQYF. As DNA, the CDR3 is TGTGCCAGCAGCTCGGACAGGGGATCCGAAAACATTCAGTACTTC.

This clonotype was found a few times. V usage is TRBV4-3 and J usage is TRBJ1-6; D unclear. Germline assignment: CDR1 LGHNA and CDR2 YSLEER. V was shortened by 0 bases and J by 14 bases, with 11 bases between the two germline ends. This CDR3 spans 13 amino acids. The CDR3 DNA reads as TGCGCCAGCAGCCAAGAAGGGCGCGAGACCCTCCACTTT. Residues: CASSQEGRETLHF.

CDR3 protein: CASSFVPPQGTGELFF. DNA for the CDR3: TGTGCCAGCAGTTTCGTCCCCCCCCAGGGCACCGGGGAGCTGTTTTTT. The rearrangement links TRBV12-3 or TRBV12-4 to TRBJ2-2, with a possible D match to TRBD1 (5 bases). This CDR3 comprises 16 residues. V gave up 3 bases and J gave up 4 bases, with 15 bases separating them.

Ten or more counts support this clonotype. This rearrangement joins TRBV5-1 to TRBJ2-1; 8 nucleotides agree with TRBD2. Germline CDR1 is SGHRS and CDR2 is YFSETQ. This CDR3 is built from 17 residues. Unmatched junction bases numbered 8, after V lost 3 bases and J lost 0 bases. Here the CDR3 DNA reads TGCGCCAGCAGCTGGGGGTTAGCGGGGAGCTCCTACAATGAGCAGTTCTTC. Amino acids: CASSWGLAGSSYNEQFF.

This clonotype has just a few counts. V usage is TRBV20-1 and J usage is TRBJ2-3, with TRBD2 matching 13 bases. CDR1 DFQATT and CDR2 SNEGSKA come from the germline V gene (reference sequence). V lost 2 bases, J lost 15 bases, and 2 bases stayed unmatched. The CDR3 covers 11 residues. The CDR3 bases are TGCAGTGCTAGACCGGGACTAGCGGGATATTTT. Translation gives CSARPGLAGYF.

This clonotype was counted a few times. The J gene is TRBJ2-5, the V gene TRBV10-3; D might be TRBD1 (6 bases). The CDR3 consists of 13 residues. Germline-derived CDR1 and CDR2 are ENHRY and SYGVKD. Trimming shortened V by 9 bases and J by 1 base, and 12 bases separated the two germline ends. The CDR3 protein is CAIARDTQETQYF. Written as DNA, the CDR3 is TGTGCCATAGCACGGGACACCCAAGAGACCCAGTACTTC.

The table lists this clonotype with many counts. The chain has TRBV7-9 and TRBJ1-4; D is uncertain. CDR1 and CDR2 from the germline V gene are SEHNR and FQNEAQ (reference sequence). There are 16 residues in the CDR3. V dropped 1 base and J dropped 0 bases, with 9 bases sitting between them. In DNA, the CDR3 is TGTGCCAGCAGCTTAGGATTCGGTCCAACTAATGAAAAACTGTTTTTT. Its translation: CASSLGFGPTNEKLFF.

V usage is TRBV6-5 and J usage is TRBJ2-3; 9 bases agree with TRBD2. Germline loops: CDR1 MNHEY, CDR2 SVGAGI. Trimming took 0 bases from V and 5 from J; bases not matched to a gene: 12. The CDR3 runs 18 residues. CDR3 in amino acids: CASSYSTGRGGLVDTQYF. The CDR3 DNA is TGTGCCAGCAGTTACTCGACTGGGCGGGGGGGCCTTGTAGATACGCAGTATTTT.

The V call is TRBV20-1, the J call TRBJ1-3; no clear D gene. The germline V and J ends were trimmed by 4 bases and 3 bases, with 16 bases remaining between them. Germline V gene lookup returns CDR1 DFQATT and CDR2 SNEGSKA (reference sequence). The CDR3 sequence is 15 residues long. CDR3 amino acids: CSANNPGEVGNTIYF. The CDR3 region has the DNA TGCAGTGCTAACAACCCTGGGGAGGTTGGAAACACCATATATTTT.

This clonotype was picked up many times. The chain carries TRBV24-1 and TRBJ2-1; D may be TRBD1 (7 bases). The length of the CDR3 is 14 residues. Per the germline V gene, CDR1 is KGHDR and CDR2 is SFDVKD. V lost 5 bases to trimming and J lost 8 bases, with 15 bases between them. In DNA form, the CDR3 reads TGTGCCACCAGTGGGCAGGGGGGCCGGTATGAGCAGTTCTTC. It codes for CATSGQGGRYEQFF.

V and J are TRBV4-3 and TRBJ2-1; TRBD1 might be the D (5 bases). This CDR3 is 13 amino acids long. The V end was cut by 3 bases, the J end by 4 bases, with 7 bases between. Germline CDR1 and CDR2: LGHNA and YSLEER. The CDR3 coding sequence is TGCGCCAGCAGCCATGACAGATACAATGAGCAGTTCTTC. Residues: CASSHDRYNEQFF.

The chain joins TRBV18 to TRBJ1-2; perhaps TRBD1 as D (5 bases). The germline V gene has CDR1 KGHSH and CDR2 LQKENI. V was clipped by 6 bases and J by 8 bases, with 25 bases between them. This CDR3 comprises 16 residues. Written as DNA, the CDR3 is TGTGCCAGCTCTCCTCCAAGAGGGACCTTTCCTTTAGGCTACACCTTC. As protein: CASSPPRGTFPLGYTF.

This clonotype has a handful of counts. CDR3 loop: CASSSGLAGSDTQYF. CDR3 sequence (DNA): TGTGCCAGCAGTTCAGGACTAGCGGGGTCAGATACGCAGTATTTT. The chain is built from TRBV6-4 and TRBJ2-3; 12 bases are a match to TRBD2. V shed 5 bases and J 4 bases; nucleotides not matched to a gene: 4. The CDR3 runs 15 residues. The germline gives CDR1 MRHNA, CDR2 SNTAGT.

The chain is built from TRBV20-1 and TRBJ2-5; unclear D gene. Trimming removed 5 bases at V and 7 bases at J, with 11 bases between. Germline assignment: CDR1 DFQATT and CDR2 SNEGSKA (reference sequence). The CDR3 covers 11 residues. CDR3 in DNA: TGCAGTGCTGCGCCCAGAGGGACCCAGTACTTC. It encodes CSAAPRGTQYF.